This T cell receptor beta chain was identified in a study of blood T cell repertoires in COVID-19. Study information: Sites across the United States, Italy and Spain contributed samples from acute and convalescent COVID-19. PBMCs, B-cell-depleted T cells, or T cells provided the cDNA or gDNA that made up the material.

Losses at the gene ends were 5 bases for V and 2 bases for J; bases not matched to a gene: 6. Germline loops: CDR1 SGHTA, CDR2 FQGTGA. This CDR3 is built from 15 residues. Patients in Seattle were enrolled during active infection, then followed longitudinally. As processed by the authors: Using reference gene primer amplification, nucleated cell counts were estimated. Sequencing used immunoSEQ multiplex PCR; TCRdb keeps in-frame clones, though not all of them. That table gives V, J and clone size, and the DNA gave D and trimming. In the table there are about 200,000 clones, roughly 92% of which are singletons.

The source of this sequence is a man aged 55 to 70 with COVID-19, enrolled during active disease. The chain is built from TRBV7-3 and TRBJ2-1, with 7 bases that match TRBD1. Sample: peripheral blood. This CDR3 reads CASSATGVPYNEQFF. As DNA, the CDR3 is TGTGCCAGCAGCGCAACAGGGGTCCCCTACAATGAGCAGTTCTTC. Together with reference TRBV7-3 and TRBJ2-1, the CDR3 gives the full variable domain: GAGVSQTPSNKVTEKGKYVELRCDPISGHTALYWYRQSLGQGPEFLIYFQGTGAADDSGLPNDRFFAVRPEGSVSTLKIQRTERGDSAVYLCASSATGVPYNEQFFGPGTRLTVL.